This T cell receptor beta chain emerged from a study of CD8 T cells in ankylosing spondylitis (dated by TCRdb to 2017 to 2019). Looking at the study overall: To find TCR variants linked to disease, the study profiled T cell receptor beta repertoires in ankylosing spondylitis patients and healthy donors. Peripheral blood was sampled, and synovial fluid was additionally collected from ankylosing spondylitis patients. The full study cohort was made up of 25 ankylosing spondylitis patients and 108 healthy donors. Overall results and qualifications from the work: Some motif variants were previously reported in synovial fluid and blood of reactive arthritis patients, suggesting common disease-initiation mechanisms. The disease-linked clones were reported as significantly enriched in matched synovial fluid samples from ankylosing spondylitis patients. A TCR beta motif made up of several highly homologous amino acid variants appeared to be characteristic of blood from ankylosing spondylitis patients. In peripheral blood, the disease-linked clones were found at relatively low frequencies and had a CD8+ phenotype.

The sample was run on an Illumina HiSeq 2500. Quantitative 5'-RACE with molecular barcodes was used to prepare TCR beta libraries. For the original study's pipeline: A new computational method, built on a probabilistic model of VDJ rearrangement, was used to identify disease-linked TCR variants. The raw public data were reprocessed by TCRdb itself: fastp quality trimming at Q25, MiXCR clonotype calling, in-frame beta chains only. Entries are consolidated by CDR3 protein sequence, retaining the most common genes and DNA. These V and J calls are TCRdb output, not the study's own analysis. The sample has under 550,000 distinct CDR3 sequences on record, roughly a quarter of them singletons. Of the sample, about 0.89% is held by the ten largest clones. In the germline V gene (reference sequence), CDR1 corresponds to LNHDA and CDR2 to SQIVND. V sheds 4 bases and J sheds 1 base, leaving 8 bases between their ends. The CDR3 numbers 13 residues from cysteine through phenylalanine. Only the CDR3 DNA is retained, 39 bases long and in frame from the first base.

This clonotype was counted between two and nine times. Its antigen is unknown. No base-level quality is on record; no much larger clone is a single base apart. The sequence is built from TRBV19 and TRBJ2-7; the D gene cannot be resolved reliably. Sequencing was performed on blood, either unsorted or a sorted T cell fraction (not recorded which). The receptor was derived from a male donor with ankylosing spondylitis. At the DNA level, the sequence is TGTGCCAGTAGTAATTACGGATCCTACGAGCAGTACTTC. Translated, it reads CASSNYGSYEQYF.